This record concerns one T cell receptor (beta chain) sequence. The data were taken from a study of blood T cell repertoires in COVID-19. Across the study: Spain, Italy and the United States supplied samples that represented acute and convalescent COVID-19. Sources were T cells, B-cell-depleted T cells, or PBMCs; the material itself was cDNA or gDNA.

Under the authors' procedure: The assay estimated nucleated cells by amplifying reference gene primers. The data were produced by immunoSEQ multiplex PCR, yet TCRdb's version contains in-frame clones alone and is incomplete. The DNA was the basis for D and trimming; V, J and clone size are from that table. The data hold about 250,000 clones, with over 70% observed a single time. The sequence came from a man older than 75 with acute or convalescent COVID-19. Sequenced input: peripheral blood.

CDR3 protein: CASSPMRGWSDTQYF. In DNA, the CDR3 is TGTGCCAGCAGCCCGATGCGGGGATGGTCAGATACGCAGTATTTT. The genes are TRBV3-1 (or the pseudogene TRBV3-2) and TRBJ2-3, with TRBD2 as a possible D gene (6 bases). CDR1 LGHDT and CDR2 YNNKEL come from the germline V gene (reference sequence). This CDR3 is 15 amino acids long. V was shortened by 4 bases and J by 4 bases, with 15 bases between the two germline ends.